This TCR beta chain emerged from a study of blood T cell repertoires in COVID-19. The protocol was immunoSEQ multiplex PCR, while the TCRdb copy is restricted to in-frame clones and leaves out a portion. The sample includes about 160,000 clones, about 86% of them seen just once. The V and J ends lost 5 bases and 6 bases, in that order; junction bases with no gene match: 9. Germline CDR1 is LNHNV and CDR2 is YYDKDF (reference sequence). The CDR3 has 15 amino acids. This clone was counted between two and nine times. Material: PBMCs or T cells enriched from blood (not recorded which). The chain has TRBV15 and TRBJ2-2, with 7 bases matching TRBD1. The receptor was derived from a man between 45 and 60 years old who had recovered from COVID-19. The CDR3 DNA reads TGTGCCACCAGCGGCGACAGGGACCGGTCCGGGGAGCTGTTTTTT. It translates to CATSGDRDRSGELFF.